This T cell receptor beta chain was sequenced for a study of T cells expressing NK-cell markers. Overall study context: Repertoire data for TCR beta were derived from sorted T cells (CD3+CD56+NKG2C+, CD3+CD56+NKG2C- and CD3+CD56-NKG2C+). Study-level findings and limits: Dominant NKG2C+ clonotypes in five or six donors made up roughly 1.0-7.0% of CD8+ T cells.

As the method of synthesis, 5'RACE template switching with UMIs yielded TCR beta cDNA. One entry per CDR3 protein, without DNA, is what TCRdb gives after re-calling the 5' RACE reads. Its listing shows around 180,000 distinct CDR3 sequences. In the case of this clonotype: Its target is unknown.

The CDR3 is 14 amino acids. Germline lookup yields CDR1 LNHNV and CDR2 YYDKDF (reference sequence). The chain links TRBV15 to TRBJ1-4; TCRdb reports TRBD1, a call that lacks DNA to check it against. The receptor was isolated from a man aged 18-75 years in good health. Sequenced material: blood T cells: a sorted CD56 or NKG2C T cell subset, CD4+ or CD8+ T cells, or bulk PBMC T cells (not recorded which). The CDR3 spells CATSRAGTGGKLFF.